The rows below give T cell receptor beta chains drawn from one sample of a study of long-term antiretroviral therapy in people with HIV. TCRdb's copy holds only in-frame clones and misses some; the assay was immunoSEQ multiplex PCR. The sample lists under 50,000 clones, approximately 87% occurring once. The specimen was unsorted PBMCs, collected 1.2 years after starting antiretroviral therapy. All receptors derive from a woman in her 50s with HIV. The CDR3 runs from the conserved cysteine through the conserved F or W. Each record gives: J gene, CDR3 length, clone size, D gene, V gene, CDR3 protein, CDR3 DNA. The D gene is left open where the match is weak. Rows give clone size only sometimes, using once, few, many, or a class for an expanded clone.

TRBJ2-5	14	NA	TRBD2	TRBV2	CASSDEAGVETQYF	TGTGCCAGCAGTGATGAAGCGGGGGTGGAGACCCAGTACTTC
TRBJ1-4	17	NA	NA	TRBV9	CASSVGGRGRMNEKLFF	TGTGCCAGCAGCGTAGGGGGTCGGGGCAGGATGAATGAAAAACTGTTTTTT
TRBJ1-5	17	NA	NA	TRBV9	CASSHDGKVRLKQPQHF	TGTGCCAGCAGCCACGACGGGAAAGTACGACTTAAACAGCCCCAGCATTTT
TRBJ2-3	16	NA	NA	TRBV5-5	CASSLVPGMNTDTQYF	TGTGCCAGCAGCTTGGTTCCGGGAATGAACACAGATACGCAGTATTTT
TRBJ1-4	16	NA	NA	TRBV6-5	CASSYDSTRGGEKLFF	TGTGCCAGCAGTTACGACAGTACCCGAGGGGGGGAAAAACTGTTTTTT
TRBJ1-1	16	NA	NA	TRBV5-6	CASSLAMGAGNTEAFF	TGTGCCAGCAGCTTGGCCATGGGAGCAGGGAACACTGAAGCTTTCTTT
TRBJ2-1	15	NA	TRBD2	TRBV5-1	CASSLFVAGGNEQFF	TGCGCCAGCAGCTTGTTCGTAGCGGGGGGCAATGAGCAGTTCTTC
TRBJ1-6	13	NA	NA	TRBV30	CAWRRGVNSPLHF	TGTGCCTGGAGGAGGGGGGTCAATTCACCCCTCCACTTT
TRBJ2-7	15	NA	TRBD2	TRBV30	CAWSVGSGGAYEQYF	TGTGCCTGGAGTGTCGGAAGCGGGGGGGCCTACGAGCAGTACTTC
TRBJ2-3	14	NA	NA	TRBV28	CAGRRRGNTDTQYF	TGTGCCGGCCGCAGGCGGGGTAACACAGATACGCAGTATTTT
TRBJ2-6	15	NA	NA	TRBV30	CAWSDYNSGANVLTF	TGTGCCTGGAGTGACTACAACTCTGGGGCCAACGTCCTGACTTTC
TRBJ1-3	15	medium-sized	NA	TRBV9	CASSVGGVSVNTIYF	TGTGCCAGCAGCGTAGGGGGAGTGTCTGTCAACACCATATATTTT
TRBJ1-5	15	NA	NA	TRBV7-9	CASSLVGPNNQPQHF	TGTGCCAGCAGCTTAGTAGGACCTAACAATCAGCCCCAGCATTTT
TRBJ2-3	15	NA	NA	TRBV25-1	CASRSVGTSTDTQYF	TGTGCCAGCAGGTCGGTAGGGACTAGCACAGATACGCAGTATTTT
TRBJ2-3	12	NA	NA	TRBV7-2	CASSVDLYTQYF	TGTGCCAGCAGCGTAGACCTTTATACGCAGTATTTT
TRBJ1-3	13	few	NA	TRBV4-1	CASSQGTLNTIYF	TGCGCCAGCAGCCAGGGGACTTTAAACACCATATATTTT